This TCR beta chain was sequenced for a study of shared clonotypes between healthy human individuals. Study details: The study used three CD4 naive, three CD4 memory, two CD8 naive and one CD8 memory plate per donor.

Genomic DNA per cell subset filled all wells of several immunoSEQ plates. In the original workflow: Filtering differed because ImmunoSEQ produced junction-only sequences that carried no quality scores. Sequenced by immunoSEQ multiplex PCR; TCRdb stores in-frame clones only, minus some. Clone size and the V and J calls come from that table; the DNA yielded D and trimming. The table has some 1.1 million clones, 60% to 85% seen once; the top ten hold roughly 0.83%. The CDR3 is 15 residues long. V was trimmed by 6 bases and J by 3 bases, leaving 18 bases between them. Germline V gene data show CDR1 as MDHEN and CDR2 as SYDVKM.

V is TRBV28 and J is TRBJ2-7; D is possibly TRBD2 (6 bases). Sequencing was done on a sample of memory CD4+ T cells from PBMCs. Subset defined: CD45RA-negative fraction. This TCR was recovered from a man younger than 30 in good health. Some clones in this sample may be carry-over from other donors' samples. The CDR3 coding sequence is TGTGCCAGCAGCCCGGGTGGGGGGAACTACTACGAGCAGTACTTC. This encodes CASSPGGGNYYEQYF.